This is a list of T cell receptor beta chains from one sample in a study of blood T cell repertoires in COVID-19. The assay was immunoSEQ multiplex PCR, and TCRdb's table has in-frame clones only and misses some. Altogether approximately 200,000 clones are present, over 65% being singletons, with the ten largest covering roughly 18%. The sample comprised peripheral blood. Receptor source: a person aged 65 to 85 with COVID-19, enrolled during active disease. Each CDR3 is given with its conserved first and last residue. D genes are given only for firm matches. A row's size may be missing; if present it is once, few, many or a size class.

V	J	size	D	CDR3	DNA
TRBV2	TRBJ2-1	.	TRBD1	CASEQGAGNEQFF	TGTGCCAGCGAGCAGGGGGCCGGCAATGAGCAGTTCTTC
TRBV7-9	TRBJ2-5	.	TRBD1	CASSPGTGVEETQYF	TGTGCCAGCAGCCCGGGGACAGGGGTAGAAGAGACCCAGTACTTC
TRBV7-9	TRBJ2-2	few	.	CASSSDSPHTGELFF	TGTGCCAGCAGCTCCGACAGCCCCCACACCGGGGAGCTGTTTTTT
TRBV7-2	TRBJ1-1	.	.	CASSLRPGEGPVRNTEAFF	TGTGCCAGCAGCTTAAGGCCGGGGGAGGGGCCCGTTCGGAACACTGAAGCTTTCTTT
TRBV6-5	TRBJ2-7	.	.	CASRTQRRGSYEQYF	TGTGCCAGCAGAACACAACGAAGGGGATCCTACGAGCAGTACTTC
TRBV7-8	TRBJ2-6	.	.	CASSLGVSGANVLTF	TGTGCCAGCAGCTTAGGCGTCTCGGGGGCCAACGTCCTGACTTTC
TRBV6-1	TRBJ2-7	.	TRBD1	CASSAGGTGAFTYEQYF	TGTGCCAGCAGTGCCGGGGGGACAGGGGCGTTTACCTACGAGCAGTACTTC
TRBV5-1	TRBJ2-1	.	TRBD2	CASTPGGRVSSYNEQFF	TGCGCCAGCACACCGGGCGGGAGGGTAAGCTCCTACAATGAGCAGTTCTTC
TRBV4-1	TRBJ1-4	.	.	CASSQEGGRGEKLFF	TGCGCCAGCAGCCAAGAGGGGGGGCGCGGTGAAAAACTGTTTTTT
TRBV11-3	TRBJ2-7	.	.	CASSRSRASNEQYF	TGTGCCAGCAGCCGGAGCCGAGCATCTAACGAGCAGTACTTC
TRBV5-1	TRBJ2-3	.	TRBD1	CASDDRVGRGTQYF	TGCGCCAGCGACGACAGGGTGGGAAGAGGTACGCAGTATTTT
TRBV2	TRBJ2-7	.	.	CASKGTGYEQYF	TGTGCCAGCAAAGGTACAGGATACGAGCAGTACTTC
TRBV5-1	TRBJ2-1	.	TRBD2	CASSQGTRLNEQFF	TGCGCCAGCAGCCAAGGGACTAGACTCAATGAGCAGTTCTTC
TRBV2	TRBJ2-1	.	.	CASSESLWRPRVWFF	TGTGCCAGCAGTGAATCTCTTTGGCGGCCCCGGGTGTGGTTCTTC
TRBV14	TRBJ1-6	.	.	CASSPTRDSPLHF	TGTGCCAGCAGCCCGACCAGGGATTCACCCCTCCACTTT
TRBV4-2	TRBJ2-1	.	TRBD2	CASSQLSGGREQFF	TGTGCCAGCAGCCAACTTAGCGGGGGGCGAGAGCAGTTCTTC
TRBV5-5	TRBJ1-6	.	.	CASRESSSGVLDSPLHF	TGTGCCAGCAGGGAATCCAGCAGCGGGGTGCTTGATTCACCCCTCCACTTT
TRBV5-5	TRBJ2-6	.	.	CASSPAVGGSGANVLTF	TGTGCCAGCAGCCCGGCCGTGGGAGGCTCTGGGGCCAACGTCCTGACTTTC
TRBV3-1/TRBV3-2	TRBJ1-3	.	.	CASRDRSSGNTIYF	TGTGCCAGCAGGGACAGAAGCTCTGGAAACACCATATATTTT
TRBV7-2	TRBJ1-2	once	.	CASSLEWEGRGYTF	TGTGCCAGCAGCTTAGAGTGGGAGGGACGAGGCTACACCTTC
TRBV9	TRBJ2-3	.	TRBD1	CASSVVGTGVTDTQYF	TGTGCCAGCAGCGTAGTCGGGACAGGAGTCACAGATACGCAGTATTTT
TRBV9	TRBJ2-7	.	TRBD1	CASSVGRGMGWVYEQYF	TGTGCCAGCAGCGTAGGCAGGGGGATGGGGTGGGTCTACGAGCAGTACTTC
TRBV6-2/TRBV6-3	TRBJ1-4	.	.	CASSSPSTANEKLFF	TGTGCCAGCAGTAGCCCGAGTACGGCTAATGAAAAACTGTTTTTT
TRBV11-2	TRBJ2-7	.	.	CASAETGTYYEQYF	TGTGCCAGCGCCGAGACAGGGACTTACTACGAGCAGTACTTC
TRBV7-3	TRBJ1-1	.	TRBD1	CASSFTGGIMNTEAFF	TGTGCCAGCAGCTTCACAGGGGGTATTATGAACACTGAAGCTTTCTTT
TRBV19	TRBJ1-4	.	.	CASSIGEKLFF	TGTGCCAGTAGTATTGGCGAAAAACTGTTTTTT
TRBV6-1	TRBJ2-1	.	TRBD1	CASSADRPPSYNEQFF	TGTGCCAGCAGTGCGGACAGGCCGCCCTCCTACAATGAGCAGTTCTTC
TRBV6-2/TRBV6-3	TRBJ2-2	.	.	CASSRTLGELFF	TGTGCCAGTAGCAGGACTCTCGGGGAGCTGTTTTTT
TRBV5-6	TRBJ1-3	.	.	CASSSGTTANTIYF	TGTGCCAGCAGCTCGGGGACAACTGCAAACACCATATATTTT
TRBV24-1	TRBJ2-7	.	.	CATSDSGQYEQYF	TGTGCCACCAGTGATTCTGGGCAGTACGAGCAGTACTTC
TRBV14	TRBJ2-7	.	TRBD1	CASSEQGLLDEQYF	TGTGCCAGCAGCGAACAGGGGCTATTGGACGAGCAGTACTTC
TRBV19	TRBJ2-1	.	TRBD2	CASSALAGGMRNEQFF	TGTGCCAGTAGTGCGTTAGCGGGGGGGATGAGGAATGAGCAGTTCTTC
TRBV5-4	TRBJ1-3	once	TRBD1	CASSLDRGTGNTIYF	TGTGCCAGCAGCTTGGACAGGGGGACTGGAAACACCATATATTTT
TRBV27	TRBJ1-3	.	.	CASSFGSGSGNTIYF	TGTGCCAGCAGTTTTGGGTCAGGCTCTGGAAACACCATATATTTT
TRBV28	TRBJ2-1	.	TRBD2	CASSPSGRDDNEQFF	TGTGCCAGCAGTCCTAGCGGGAGGGACGACAATGAGCAGTTCTTC